The text below deals with one T cell receptor beta chain. Its antigen remains unidentified. This record comes from a study of T cells in Graves' hyperthyroidism and ophthalmopathy. The CDR3 is 12 residues long. V shed 6 bases and J shed 11 bases, with 16 bases lying between them. CDR1 MNHEY and CDR2 SMNVEV come from the germline V gene (reference sequence). Exclusion criteria comprised uncontrolled infection, other autoimmune disease, pregnancy or lactation. Diagnostic assessment was based on clinical symptoms, serum thyroxine and TRAb, thyroid ultrasound and orbital computed tomography. Researchers took RNA transcripts and amplified the TCR beta CDR3 regions from them. RT-PCR in the first round (using the HTBI primer set) targeted the TCR CDR3. Using its own MiXCR run on the multiplex PCR reads, TCRdb lists one record per CDR3 protein. This table holds fewer than 700,000 distinct CDR3 sequences, 15% to 20% found once.

Study-level findings and limits: Blood also contained most expanded thyroid clonotypes above 0.001. The model predicted ophthalmopathy a median 6.5 months before onset.

The sequenced sample was blood. The source is a woman in her late teens or twenties with Graves' ophthalmopathy. The J gene is TRBJ2-5, the V gene TRBV27, with D possibly matching TRBD2 (6 bases). The CDR3 nucleotides read TGTGCCAGCAGCCCCGGAGGACTACTTCAGTACTTC. Residues: CASSPGGLLQYF.